Each of the 26 T cell receptor beta chains below was sequenced from the same sample in a study of T cells after yellow fever vaccination. TCRdb used MiXCR to reprocess the 5' RACE reads, holding one entry per CDR3 protein. This table holds nearly 550,000 distinct CDR3 sequences, 15% to 20% found once. The sample here was PBMCs, taken 15 days after the yellow fever booster vaccination. Receptor source: a man in his thirties or forties who received the YFV17D yellow fever vaccine.

This clonotype was picked up a small number of times. The chain couples TRBV7-9 to TRBJ2-7; possible D gene TRBD1, 6 bases. V dropped 5 bases and J dropped 2 bases, with 13 bases sitting between them. The CDR3 runs to 14 residues. The germline gives CDR1 SEHNR, CDR2 FQNEAQ (reference sequence). The CDR3 coding sequence is TGTGCCAGCAGCCAGCCGGGACAAGCCTACGAGCAGTACTTC. It specifies CASSQPGQAYEQYF.

In its sample, this clonotype was seen a few times. The CDR3 sequence is CASSPRYVQGSGELFF. Here the CDR3 DNA reads TGTGCCAGCTCACCACGATACGTACAGGGGTCCGGGGAGCTGTTTTTT. The chain has TRBV18 and TRBJ2-2, with 7 bases aligning to TRBD1. CDR3 length equals 16 residues. The V segment lost 1 base and the J segment 6 bases; nucleotides outside the gene matches: 8. Per the germline V gene, CDR1 is KGHSH and CDR2 is LQKENI.

This clonotype was seen a few times. The chain combines TRBV6-5 with TRBJ2-2; unclear D gene. This CDR3 region has 13 residues. Between the trimmed V and J ends, which lost 4 bases and 6 bases, there was a span of 9 bases. CDR1 is MNHEY and CDR2 is SVGAGI in the germline V gene. The DNA for the CDR3 is TGTGCCAGCAGTTTTTTGAATCCCGGGGAGCTGTTTTTT. Its protein is CASSFLNPGELFF.

This clonotype turned up a few times. The CDR3 loop is CASSLQGGSTGELFF. The CDR3 DNA follows: TGTGCCAGCAGCTTACAGGGGGGATCCACCGGGGAGCTGTTTTTT. This sequence joins TRBV7-9 and TRBJ2-2, with D perhaps TRBD1 (7 bases). The CDR3 sequence is 15 residues long. V was cut by 2 bases and J by 4 bases, with 11 bases left in between. CDR1 SEHNR and CDR2 FQNEAQ come from the germline V gene (reference sequence).

The J gene is TRBJ2-1, the V gene TRBV5-6, with TRBD1 matching over 7 bases. J lost 7 bases, V lost 1 base, and 11 bases had no gene match. CDR3 size: 16 residues. Germline V gives CDR1 SGHDT, CDR2 YYEEEE. CDR3 sequence: CASSLRQGVLANEQFF. In DNA, the CDR3 is TGTGCCAGCAGCTTGCGACAGGGCGTGTTAGCGAATGAGCAGTTCTTC. The variable domain in full, with the rest retrieved from reference TRBV5-6 and TRBJ2-1, is DAGVTQSPTHLIKTRGQQVTLRCSPKSGHDTVSWYQQALGQGPQFIFQYYEEEERQRGNFPDRFSGHQFPNYSSELNVNALLLGDSALYLCASSLRQGVLANEQFFGPGTRLTVL.

V usage is TRBV3-1 and J usage is TRBJ2-2, with 8 bases identical to TRBD1. CDR3 length: 19 amino acids. Germline V gene lookup returns CDR1 LGHDT and CDR2 YNNKEL (reference sequence). Trimming removed 1 base from V and 2 bases from J; junction bases left unmatched: 12. The CDR3 protein is CASSQAGRGPGKNTGELFF. In nucleotides, the CDR3 is TGTGCCAGCAGCCAAGCGGGCAGGGGGCCCGGGAAAAACACCGGGGAGCTGTTTTTT.

This clonotype was seen a few times. The chain uses TRBV6-5 and TRBJ2-7; D is undetermined. CDR3 length: 10 amino acids. Trimming pared 9 bases from V and 5 bases from J, leaving 8 bases between. Germline-derived CDR1 and CDR2 are MNHEY and SVGAGI. Here the CDR3 DNA reads TGTGCCAGGGGGTCCCACGAGCAGTACTTC. This encodes CARGSHEQYF.

This clonotype was detected a few times. The rearrangement links TRBV12-3 or TRBV12-4 to TRBJ2-1, with 9 nucleotides matching TRBD2. V lost 2 bases to trimming and J lost 0 bases; unmatched junction nucleotides: 5. The CDR3 extends over 17 amino acids. CDR3 in DNA: TGTGCCAGCAGTTTAACACATAGCGGGAGCTCCTACAATGAGCAGTTCTTC. Residues: CASSLTHSGSSYNEQFF.

The V and J genes are TRBV12-3 or TRBV12-4 and TRBJ1-2, with 8 bases aligning to TRBD1. J was trimmed by 4 bases and V by 8 bases; bases with no gene match: 6. The CDR3 is 13 residues long. The CDR3 loop is CASGQGSFYGYTF. The DNA of the CDR3 is TGTGCCAGCGGACAGGGTTCCTTCTATGGCTACACCTTC.

The table lists this clonotype with many counts. The rearrangement joins TRBV3-1 to TRBJ2-7, with D unresolved. Germline V lookup: CDR1 LGHDT, CDR2 YNNKEL (reference sequence). Trimming pared 4 bases from V and 5 bases from J, leaving 6 bases between. CDR3 length: 11 residues. The CDR3 DNA follows: TGTGCCAGCAGCCTTGCACACGAGCAGTACTTC. Translated, it gives CASSLAHEQYF.

The chain has TRBV2 and TRBJ2-3; TRBD1 agrees at 8 bases. The CDR3 is 16 amino acids. In germline, CDR1 is SNHLY, CDR2 FYNNEI. V was clipped by 0 bases and J by 4 bases; unmatched bases: 6. CDR3 in DNA: TGTGCCAGCAGTGAAGCGCAGGGGGCTGGTCCAGATACGCAGTATTTT. The encoded protein is CASSEAQGAGPDTQYF.

The gene calls are TRBV12-3 or TRBV12-4 and TRBJ2-3; D perhaps matches TRBD2 (6 bases). The CDR3 length is 13 residues. V lost 0 bases to trimming and J lost 8 bases, with 9 bases between them. The CDR3 region is CASSLAGGGTQYF. The CDR3 DNA reads TGTGCCAGCAGTTTAGCGGGAGGAGGTACGCAGTATTTT.

This clonotype was detected only a few times. The rearrangement joins TRBV15 to TRBJ2-7; 10 bases fit TRBD2. The CDR3 has 17 amino acids. V gave up 1 base and J gave up 1 base; unmatched junction bases: 7. Germline values: CDR1 LNHNV, CDR2 YYDKDF (reference sequence). The CDR3 DNA is TGTGCCACCAGCAGAGGAAAGACTAGCGGGCTTTCCTACGAGCAGTACTTC. This gives the protein CATSRGKTSGLSYEQYF.

The CDR3 DNA follows: TGTGCCAGCAGTTTCGGACAGGCAAGGGCCAACGTCCTGACTTTC. It encodes CASSFGQARANVLTF. V usage is TRBV12-3 or TRBV12-4 and J usage is TRBJ2-6; 7 nucleotides align to TRBD1. The CDR3 length is 15 residues. Unmatched junction bases numbered 4, after V lost 3 bases and J lost 5 bases.

This chain uses TRBV19 with TRBJ2-7; 8 nucleotides match TRBD1. CDR3 length equals 14 residues. CDR1 is LNHDA and CDR2 is SQIVND in the germline V gene (reference sequence). The junction had 9 bases not matched to a gene; V was cut back by 5 bases and J by 6 bases. The CDR3 loop reads CASSPRTGRGEQYF. CDR3 sequence (DNA): TGTGCCAGTAGTCCTCGGACAGGGAGAGGCGAGCAGTACTTC. The full variable domain, its missing parts supplied by reference TRBV19 and TRBJ2-7, is DGGITQSPKYLFRKEGQNVTLSCEQNLNHDAMYWYRQDPGQGLRLIYYSQIVNDFQKGDIAEGYSVSREKKESFPLTVTSAQKNPTAFYLCASSPRTGRGEQYFGPGTRLTVT.

There are a few counts of this clonotype. This chain connects TRBV28 to TRBJ2-5, with TRBD2 matching over 7 bases. The germline gives CDR1 MDHEN, CDR2 SYDVKM. The CDR3 is made up of 13 amino acids. Losses at the gene ends were 6 bases for V and 4 bases for J; bases not matched to a gene: 5. CDR3 protein: CASRAGTRETQYF. CDR3 nucleotides: TGTGCCAGCAGAGCGGGGACCAGAGAGACCCAGTACTTC.

In its sample, this clonotype was seen a few times. The chain couples TRBV30 to TRBJ1-6; D gene uncertain. The CDR3 runs to 13 residues. Germline CDR1 GTSNPN, CDR2 SVGIG (reference sequence). The V end lost 4 bases, the J end lost 6 bases, and 10 bases lay between the germline ends. The CDR3 coding sequence is TGTGCCTGGATGGTCTTCCCTAATTCACCCCTCCACTTT. It yields the protein CAWMVFPNSPLHF.

The genes are TRBV18 and TRBJ1-4; the D gene is possibly TRBD1 (5 bases). CDR1 KGHSH and CDR2 LQKENI come from the germline V gene. This CDR3 comprises 13 residues. V lost 3 bases to trimming and J lost 8 bases, with 10 bases between them. CDR3 nucleotide sequence: TGTGCCAGCTCACCTGGGGCTGGGGAAAAACTGTTTTTT. Translating it yields CASSPGAGEKLFF.

The rearrangement uses TRBV6-4 and TRBJ2-1; D possibly corresponds to TRBD2 (7 bases). Trimming removed 1 base from V and 9 bases from J, with 10 bases in between. Germline CDR1 reads MRHNA; CDR2 reads SNTAGT. This CDR3 region has 13 residues. CDR3: CASSDFGGREQFF. The CDR3 region has the DNA TGTGCCAGCAGTGACTTCGGGGGGCGTGAGCAGTTCTTC.

V gene TRBV7-2 combines with J gene TRBJ2-1; the match to TRBD2 covers 8 bases. The V and J ends lost 7 bases and 6 bases, in that order; junction bases with no gene match: 11. CDR3 length: 15 amino acids. CDR1 and CDR2 (germline): SGHTA, FQGNSA. This CDR3 reads CASTSSGGIFNEQFF. The CDR3 DNA reads as TGTGCCAGCACCTCATCGGGGGGGATTTTCAATGAGCAGTTCTTC.

This clonotype was seen more than once but under ten times. This sequence joins TRBV12-3 or TRBV12-4 and TRBJ1-2; TRBD1 aligns across 7 bases. The trim removed 6 bases at V and 3 bases at J, leaving 13 bases unmatched. The CDR3 spans 16 residues. The CDR3 sequence: CASRKTGQGSHYGYTF. The CDR3 DNA sequence: TGTGCCAGCAGAAAGACAGGGCAAGGGAGCCACTATGGCTACACCTTC.

In this sample, this clonotype turned up a few times. V and J are TRBV7-2 and TRBJ2-2, with 8 bases fitting TRBD2. The CDR3 length is 16 residues. In germline, CDR1 is SGHTA, CDR2 FQGNSA. The junction had 11 bases not matched to a gene; V was cut back by 7 bases and J by 4 bases. CDR3 nucleotide sequence: TGTGCCAGCACCAGAGGAGGGACTAGGCGCACCGGGGAGCTGTTTTTT. This codes for CASTRGGTRRTGELFF.

J is TRBJ1-5 and V is TRBV12-3 or TRBV12-4; possible D gene TRBD1, 5 bases. Trimming removed 3 bases at V and 4 bases at J, with 7 bases between. This CDR3 is built from 13 residues. The CDR3 loop reads CASSFSGNQPQHF. The CDR3 DNA is TGTGCCAGCAGTTTTTCAGGGAATCAGCCCCAGCATTTT.

This sequence joins TRBV10-3 and TRBJ2-7; 8 nucleotides agree with TRBD2. Trimming took 3 bases from V and 9 from J; bases not matched to a gene: 16. Germline V CDR1 and CDR2: ENHRY, SYGVKD. The CDR3 length is 16 residues. DNA for the CDR3: TGTGCCATCAGTGACCTAGTTGCGGGAGGCCAGAAGGGGCAGTACTTC. This translates into CAISDLVAGGQKGQYF.

This clonotype was seen repeatedly, ten times or more. The chain carries TRBV7-2 and TRBJ2-7, with TRBD1 matching 7 bases. The CDR3 loop spans 14 amino acids. Losses at the gene ends were 1 base for V and 3 bases for J; bases not matched to a gene: 3. Germline lookup yields CDR1 SGHTA and CDR2 FQGNSA. CDR3 nucleotides: TGTGCCAGCAGCTTAGGTGGACAGGTCTACGAGCAGTACTTC. Translation gives CASSLGGQVYEQYF.

The gene calls are TRBV12-3 or TRBV12-4 and TRBJ2-1, with D tentatively TRBD1 (6 bases). This CDR3 is built from 16 residues. The V and J ends lost 1 base and 2 bases respectively, with 12 bases between them. The DNA for the CDR3 is TGTGCCAGCAGTTTAGGCACAGGGACCCCCTACAATGAGCAGTTCTTC. Translated, it gives CASSLGTGTPYNEQFF.